This T cell receptor beta chain was captured in a study of T cell responses to AZD1222 COVID-19 vaccine. Study-wide results and limits: Two AZD1222 doses significantly raised spike-specific TCR breadth and depth over controls. Among the donors, most were white British and more were female, and clonal diversity was possibly underestimated. Repertoire sampling happened only post peak T cell response.

Clones were read by immunoSEQ multiplex PCR, and TCRdb kept only the in-frame ones, dropping some. The data contain about 60,000 clones, 70% to 90% of them singletons. A word on this clone: Its specificity is unknown.

Trimming stripped 7 bases from V and 6 bases from J, with 15 bases between. The V gene's germline CDR1 is MNHEY and CDR2 SVGAGI. The CDR3 spans 13 residues. This receptor was identified in an adult in good health. This chain connects TRBV6-5 to TRBJ1-2; D gene ambiguous. This specimen consisted of peripheral blood, obtained on day 0 of AZD1222 vaccination. DNA of the CDR3: TGTGCCAGCACCCGATCGATCGGGGATGGCTACACCTTC. Protein: CASTRSIGDGYTF.